This T cell receptor beta chain emerged from a study of blood T cells in healthy people across ages. Findings and caveats of the study: Among long-lived donors, naive CD4+ cells were more numerous and diversity higher than in aged donors. PBMCs that were unsorted prevented a conclusive naive versus antigen-experienced comparison.

A second about 7 to 12 cycle PCR used barcoded and J-beta primers. With 12 random nucleotides, a template-switch adaptor tagged each individual cDNA molecule. TCRdb analysed the 5' RACE reads with MiXCR anew, one entry per CDR3 protein. This table holds hundreds of thousands of distinct CDR3 sequences, 22% found once. Note on this clonotype: What it recognizes is unknown.

V was clipped by 8 bases and J by 8 bases; unmatched bases: 10. Germline CDR1 reads SGHTA; CDR2 reads FQGNSA. This CDR3 spans 14 amino acids. Sequenced material: blood. V gene TRBV7-2 combines with J gene TRBJ1-2, with 11 nucleotides matching TRBD1. This receptor was identified in a man in his 70s in good health. CDR3 nucleotides: TGTGCCAGCGATCCCGGGACAGGGGGTATAGGCTACACCTTC. This translates into CASDPGTGGIGYTF.